One sample yielded the 27 T cell receptor beta chains listed below, sequenced in a study of shared clonotypes between healthy human individuals. Repertoires were generated with immunoSEQ multiplex PCR, while TCRdb's copy carries only in-frame clones and drops some. This sample has approximately 1.5 million clones, with 98% to 99% found just once. Sequencing was done on a sample of naive CD4+ T cells sorted from blood. Sample subset: CD45RA+ positively selected. The receptor set was obtained from a man in his thirties or forties in good health.

The chain combines TRBV7-7 with TRBJ2-1; D gene ambiguous. From germline, CDR1 is SSHAT and CDR2 FNYEAQ (reference sequence). There are 15 residues in the CDR3. V gave up 3 bases and J gave up 0 bases, with 9 bases separating them. Here the CDR3 DNA reads TGTGCCAGCAGCTTTAGGTTTGGCTCCTACAATGAGCAGTTCTTC. Translated, it gives CASSFRFGSYNEQFF.

This clone was counted a single time. The chain combines TRBV7-9 with TRBJ2-1; tentative D call: TRBD2 (6 bases). V was pared by 5 bases and J by 0 bases, with 14 bases between. Germline V gene data show CDR1 as SEHNR and CDR2 as FQNEAQ (reference sequence). This CDR3 has 16 residues. This chain's CDR3 is CASSPPSAFSYNEQFF. The DNA for the CDR3 is TGTGCCAGCAGCCCCCCTAGCGCGTTCTCCTACAATGAGCAGTTCTTC.

The chain uses TRBV28 and TRBJ1-1; 7 positions match TRBD1. Per the germline V gene, CDR1 is MDHEN and CDR2 is SYDVKM. V was clipped by 5 bases and J by 1 base; unmatched bases: 4. The length of the CDR3 is 14 residues. In DNA, the CDR3 is TGTGCCAGCAGTCCGACAGGGAGGAACACTGAAGCTTTCTTT. Protein sequence: CASSPTGRNTEAFF.

The chain is built from TRBV12-5 and TRBJ1-1; the match to TRBD1 covers 7 bases. With 6 bases clipped from V and 4 bases from J, the junction kept 5 bases outside the gene matches. The CDR3 has 13 residues. CDR1 and CDR2 (germline): LGHNT, FRNRAP. The CDR3 region is CASGKGAGTEAFF. In DNA form, the CDR3 reads TGTGCTAGTGGAAAGGGGGCAGGCACTGAAGCTTTCTTT.

The chain joins TRBV19 to TRBJ1-2; D gene uncertain. Trimming took 3 bases from V and 8 from J, leaving 13 bases between them. The germline V gene has CDR1 LNHDA and CDR2 SQIVND (reference sequence). This CDR3 has 13 amino acids. Written as DNA, the CDR3 is TGTGCCAGTAGTATTGGGAGGAAGAACGGCTACACCTTC. Amino acid sequence: CASSIGRKNGYTF.

The J gene is TRBJ2-7, the V gene TRBV28, with D perhaps matching TRBD2 (6 bases). The CDR3 totals 13 residues. Germline V CDR1 and CDR2: MDHEN, SYDVKM. The V gene lost 7 bases and the J gene lost 0 bases, with 10 bases spanning the gap. CDR3 sequence (DNA): TGTGCCAGCAACTTAGCGGCCTCCTACGAGCAGTACTTC. It translates to CASNLAASYEQYF. Full variable domain (remainder filled in from reference TRBV28 and TRBJ2-7): DVKVTQSSRYLVKRTGEKVFLECVQDMDHENMFWYRQDPGLGLRLIYFSYDVKMKEKGDIPEGYSVSREKKERFSLILESASTNQTSMYLCASNLAASYEQYFGPGTRLTVT.

This clone has only one observation. This sample also contains other DNA sequences that code for the same CDR3. The rearrangement joins TRBV5-1 to TRBJ2-3; TRBD2 matches 11 bases. This CDR3 has 14 residues. J gave up 1 base and V 9 bases, and 4 bases lay outside the gene matches. Germline values: CDR1 SGHRS, CDR2 YFSETQ. The CDR3 sequence: CATGLAGGTDTQYF. The CDR3 nucleotides are TGCGCCACAGGACTAGCGGGTGGCACAGATACGCAGTATTTT.

This chain uses TRBV19 with TRBJ2-7; 7 bases match TRBD2. With 4 bases clipped from V and 7 bases from J, the junction kept 16 bases outside the gene matches. Germline V gene sequence: CDR1 LNHDA, CDR2 SQIVND (reference sequence). The length of the CDR3 is 16 residues. The CDR3 loop reads CASSTISSGSHSEQYF. CDR3 bases: TGTGCCAGTAGTACGATCTCTAGCGGTAGTCACTCGGAGCAGTACTTC.

This chain connects TRBV19 to TRBJ2-3; maybe TRBD2 (5 bases). V dropped 4 bases and J dropped 6 bases, with 11 bases sitting between them. This CDR3 region has 13 residues. Germline-derived CDR1 and CDR2 are LNHDA and SQIVND (reference sequence). This CDR3 reads CASSTLAIDTQYF. CDR3 DNA sequence: TGTGCCAGTAGTACCCTAGCAATTGATACGCAGTATTTT.

J is TRBJ2-7 and V is TRBV7-3; 7 nucleotides agree with TRBD2. The CDR3 is made up of 14 amino acids. CDR1 and CDR2 from the germline V gene are SGHTA and FQGTGA. V gave up 0 bases and J gave up 5 bases; unmatched junction bases: 4. CDR3 DNA sequence: TGTGCCAGCAGCTTAACGTTAAGCGGGGACGAGCAGTACTTC. Amino acid sequence: CASSLTLSGDEQYF.

The V call is TRBV29-1, the J call TRBJ1-1, with TRBD1 matching 9 bases. CDR1 and CDR2 (germline): SQVTM, ANQGSEA. The CDR3 contains 12 residues. With V trimmed by 7 bases and J by 4 bases, 4 bases remained unmatched. The CDR3 nucleotides read TGCAGCGCGGACAGGGGAAGCACTGAAGCTTTCTTT. Protein: CSADRGSTEAFF.

The chain joins TRBV27 to TRBJ1-5; D is possibly TRBD1 (6 bases). Trimming stripped 7 bases from V and 6 bases from J, with 10 bases between. The CDR3 loop spans 12 amino acids. From germline, CDR1 is MNHEY and CDR2 SMNVEV (reference sequence). The CDR3 sequence is CASKTGSQPQHF. DNA of the CDR3: TGTGCCAGCAAAACAGGGAGTCAGCCCCAGCATTTT.

The rearrangement uses TRBV18 and TRBJ2-1; TRBD1 matches at 9 bases. CDR1 is KGHSH, CDR2 LQKENI, per germline. The CDR3 length is 16 residues. Germline trimming cut 3 bases from V and 3 bases from J; bases unmatched to any gene: 6. The CDR3 loop reads CASSPLGTGIYNEQFF. In nucleotides, the CDR3 is TGTGCCAGCTCACCGCTGGGGACAGGGATCTACAATGAGCAGTTCTTC.

This rearrangement joins TRBV13 to TRBJ2-7, with D perhaps TRBD2 (5 bases). Germline CDR1 reads PRHDT; CDR2 reads FYEKMQ (reference sequence). The CDR3 has 15 amino acids. Trimming removed 0 bases at V and 0 bases at J, with 9 bases between. The CDR3 loop is CASSLGPTTSYEQYF. The CDR3, as DNA: TGTGCCAGCAGCTTAGGACCGACTACCTCCTACGAGCAGTACTTC.

The genes are TRBV9 and TRBJ1-2, with D perhaps matching TRBD1 (5 bases). V was clipped by 1 base and J by 7 bases, with 17 bases between them. Per germline, CDR1 SGDLS and CDR2 YYNGEE. This CDR3 has 15 amino acids. CDR3: CASSVTGTGEGGYTF. The CDR3 coding sequence is TGTGCCAGCAGCGTAACTGGGACGGGAGAGGGTGGCTACACCTTC.

The chain combines TRBV7-5 with TRBJ2-7; the table's D call TRBD1 went unverified against the DNA. TRBV7-5 is designated a pseudogene. The CDR3 contains 13 residues. The CDR3, as DNA: TGTGCCAGAAGCTCCAGACAAACCTACGAGCAGTACTTC. Protein sequence: CARSSRQTYEQYF.

V usage is TRBV2 and J usage is TRBJ2-3, with 10 bases matching TRBD2. The CDR3 length is 15 residues. Per the germline V gene, CDR1 is SNHLY and CDR2 is FYNNEI. V shed 6 bases and J 3 bases; nucleotides not matched to a gene: 6. The CDR3 sequence is CASRTGTSETDTQYF. DNA for the CDR3: TGTGCCAGCAGAACCGGGACTAGCGAAACAGATACGCAGTATTTT.

The chain links TRBV19 to TRBJ2-2; 7 bases map to TRBD1. Germline V gives CDR1 LNHDA, CDR2 SQIVND (reference sequence). The V and J ends lost 6 bases and 7 bases, in that order; junction bases with no gene match: 11. The CDR3 loop spans 15 amino acids. The CDR3, as DNA: TGTGCCAGTAGACACGACAGGGTCTTAGGCGGGGAGCTGTTTTTT. Protein product: CASRHDRVLGGELFF.

CDR3 loop: CASSSRLAGVGETQYF. The CDR3 nucleotides read TGTGCCAGCAGCTCCAGACTAGCGGGAGTGGGGGAGACCCAGTACTTC. V and J are TRBV7-2 and TRBJ2-5, with 12 positions matching TRBD2. CDR1 SGHTA and CDR2 FQGNSA come from the germline V gene. The CDR3 is 16 residues long. The J segment lost 5 bases and the V segment lost 4 bases, leaving 8 bases of the junction unmatched.

V gene TRBV27 combines with J gene TRBJ2-7; 7 bases are a match to TRBD2. Losses at the gene ends were 6 bases for V and 4 bases for J; bases not matched to a gene: 12. Germline V gene lookup returns CDR1 MNHEY and CDR2 SMNVEV (reference sequence). This CDR3 has 15 residues. Here the CDR3 reads CASRPRLGGEYEQYF. CDR3 sequence (DNA): TGTGCCAGCAGACCGCGTCTGGGGGGGGAGTACGAGCAGTACTTC.

V usage is TRBV5-1 and J usage is TRBJ2-1; 8 nucleotides match TRBD2. From germline, CDR1 is SGHRS and CDR2 YFSETQ. This CDR3 comprises 14 residues. The V segment lost 4 bases and the J segment 4 bases; nucleotides outside the gene matches: 4. The DNA for the CDR3 is TGCGCCAGCAGCCCCTCGGGAGGGTACAATGAGCAGTTCTTC. As protein: CASSPSGGYNEQFF.

As to this clone: Other DNA sequences in this sample translate to the same CDR3. This chain uses TRBV7-8 with TRBJ2-1; D remains ambiguous. The CDR3 loop spans 12 amino acids. CDR1 SGHVS and CDR2 FQNEAQ come from the germline V gene. Trimming took off 2 bases at V and 9 bases at J, with 8 bases between the two ends. CDR3 bases: TGTGCCAGCAGCTTATCGTCGGGTGAGCAGTTCTTC. Translating it yields CASSLSSGEQFF.

V and J are TRBV11-2 and TRBJ2-5; D is unresolved. Germline CDR1 is SGHAT and CDR2 is FQNNGV. V lost 2 bases to trimming and J lost 5 bases, with 21 bases between them. This CDR3 spans 17 amino acids. This CDR3 is CASSLRGPPTREETQYF. As DNA, the CDR3 is TGTGCCAGCAGCTTAAGAGGACCGCCGACTCGTGAGGAGACCCAGTACTTC.

This chain uses TRBV25-1 with TRBJ2-7, with D possibly being TRBD2 (6 bases). Looked up from germline, CDR1 is MGHDK and CDR2 is SYGVNS. The CDR3 sequence is 14 residues long. With 5 bases removed from V and 7 bases from J, the gap between germline ends came to 18 bases. The CDR3, as DNA: TGTGCCAGCAGTCCCCCCGGAGTGGGGGGAGAGCAGTACTTC. This gives the protein CASSPPGVGGEQYF.

The J gene is TRBJ1-1, the V gene TRBV5-1, with D possibly TRBD1 on 5 matching bases. The ends were cut back, 4 bases at V and 6 bases at J, with 13 bases in the middle. The CDR3 length is 13 residues. Germline V gene data show CDR1 as SGHRS and CDR2 as YFSETQ. CDR3 coding DNA: TGCGCCAGCAGCCCCCAGGGTAACTCTGAAGCTTTCTTT. Amino acid sequence: CASSPQGNSEAFF. Combining the CDR3 with reference TRBV5-1 and TRBJ1-1 gives the whole variable domain KAGVTQTPRYLIKTRGQQVTLSCSPISGHRSVSWYQQTPGQGLQFLFEYFSETQRNKGNFPGRFSGRQFSNSRSEMNVSTLELGDSALYLCASSPQGNSEAFFGQGTRLTVV.

On this clone: Additional DNA sequences in this sample encode the identical CDR3. V is TRBV27 and J is TRBJ1-5; D ambiguous. Germline CDR1 MNHEY, CDR2 SMNVEV (reference sequence). V lost 3 bases and J 4 bases, leaving 4 bases between the germline ends. This CDR3 has 12 amino acids. This CDR3 is CASSFLNQPQHF. The DNA of the CDR3 is TGTGCCAGCAGTTTCCTGAATCAGCCCCAGCATTTT.

The genes are TRBV7-9 and TRBJ1-5, with D perhaps TRBD1 (5 bases). This CDR3 contains 14 residues. The V end was cut by 3 bases, the J end by 10 bases, with 16 bases between. CDR1 is SEHNR, CDR2 FQNEAQ, per germline (reference sequence). The chain's CDR3 is CASSFGDPGGPQHF. DNA of the CDR3: TGTGCCAGCAGCTTTGGGGACCCCGGGGGTCCCCAGCATTTT.